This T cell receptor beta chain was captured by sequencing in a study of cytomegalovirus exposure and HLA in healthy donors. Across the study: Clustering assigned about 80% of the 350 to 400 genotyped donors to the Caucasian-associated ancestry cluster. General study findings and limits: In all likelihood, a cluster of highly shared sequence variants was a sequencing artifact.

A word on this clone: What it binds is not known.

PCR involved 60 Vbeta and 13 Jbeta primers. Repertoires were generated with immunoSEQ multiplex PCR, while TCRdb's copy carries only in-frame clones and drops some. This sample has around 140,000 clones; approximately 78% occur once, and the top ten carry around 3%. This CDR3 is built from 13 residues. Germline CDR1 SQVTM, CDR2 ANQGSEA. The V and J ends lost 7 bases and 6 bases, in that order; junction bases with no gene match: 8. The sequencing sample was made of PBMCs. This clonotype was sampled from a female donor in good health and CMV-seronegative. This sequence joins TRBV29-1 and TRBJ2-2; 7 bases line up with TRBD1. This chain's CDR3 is CSASPQGSGELFF. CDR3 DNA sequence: TGCAGCGCTTCCCCACAGGGGTCCGGGGAGCTGTTTTTT.